A single TCR beta chain is shown here with its context. Its target is not known. TCRdb re-called the RT-PCR reads with MiXCR, one entry per CDR3 protein. The repertoire consists of 400,000 to 550,000 distinct CDR3 sequences, with about 25% occurring once and the leading ten covering under 2.5%. This sample was taken from a study of response to subunit inactivated influenza vaccine. Study results and caveats: Each seasonal influenza vaccination recruits few new T cells, the authors suggested.

Trimming removed 5 bases from V and 8 bases from J, with 14 bases in between. The V gene's germline CDR1 is SGHTA and CDR2 FQGNSA. The length of the CDR3 is 13 residues. This TCR was sampled from a man aged 50 to 60 who received an inactivated influenza vaccine. The sequencing used CD4+ T cells sorted from PBMCs, collected around 5 days after vaccination. V and J are TRBV7-2 and TRBJ2-3; perhaps D is TRBD1 or TRBD2 (6 bases each). The CDR3 region has the DNA TGTGCCAGCAGCCCCGGGGGCGGGGCTACGCAGTATTTT. Encoded protein: CASSPGGGATQYF.